This T cell receptor (beta chain) was documented in a study of CD8+ T cells in alopecia areata. Specified treatment: oral pan-JAK inhibitor, 5-10 mg twice daily. Isolated RNA was reverse transcribed into cDNA used as the sequencing template. Profiled with immunoSEQ multiplex PCR; TCRdb holds only in-frame clones, not every one. The sample yields 79,000 or so clones, roughly 66% seen once. Germline V gene lookup returns CDR1 SEHNR and CDR2 FQNEAQ (reference sequence). CDR3 length: 14 amino acids. V dropped 5 bases and J dropped 3; count of bases not matched to a gene: 7. The J gene is TRBJ2-7, the V gene TRBV7-9; 7 nucleotides match TRBD1. This TCR came from a human donor with alopecia areata. The source was CD8+ T cells sorted from blood, collected at week 24, from a patient treated with tofacitinib. CDR3 sequence (DNA): TGTGCCAGCAGCCTCAGTCAGGGGGTCTACGAGCAGTACTTC. Translation gives CASSLSQGVYEQYF.